This entry lists 21 T cell receptor beta chains sequenced from one sample in a study of CD8+CD57+ T cells in acquired aplastic anemia. Genomic DNA acted as the template from which TCR beta VDJ combination and CDR3 sequence profiling were carried out. From the reads, TCRdb called clonotypes with MiXCR, one entry per CDR3 protein. Of about 180,000 distinct CDR3 sequences detected, less than 60% appear once; the ten largest clones hold about 1.8%. In patients chosen for sequencing, flow cytometry had shown CD8+CD57+ cell expansion. Sequencing was carried out using sorted CD4+, CD8+, or CD8+CD57+ T cells (not recorded which) from PBMCs. The receptor set was obtained from a human donor with aplastic anemia.

The chain has TRBV15 and TRBJ1-6, with 7 bases identical to TRBD1. Germline assignment: CDR1 LNHNV and CDR2 YYDKDF (reference sequence). The junction had 6 bases not matched to a gene; V was cut back by 5 bases and J by 5 bases. The CDR3 contains 15 residues. CDR3 amino acids: CATSSRTGNNSPLHF. The CDR3, as DNA: TGTGCCACCAGCTCCCGGACAGGAAATAATTCACCCCTCCACTTT.

This clonotype was counted at least ten times. The chain uses TRBV3-1 and TRBJ1-2; D ambiguous. Trimming left V 4 bases short and J 4 bases short, with 10 bases between. Germline V gene data show CDR1 as LGHDT and CDR2 as YNNKEL (reference sequence). This CDR3 has 13 amino acids. The CDR3 sequence is CASSPPGFYGYTF. CDR3 bases: TGTGCCAGCAGCCCCCCAGGTTTCTATGGCTACACCTTC.

In this sample, this clonotype turned up many times. This chain uses TRBV20-1 with TRBJ2-2; 7 bases match TRBD1. Germline V gene data show CDR1 as DFQATT and CDR2 as SNEGSKA (reference sequence). Trimming removed 6 bases from V and 1 base from J; junction bases left unmatched: 8. The CDR3 spans 15 residues. CDR3: CSALPQGMNTGELFF. Here the CDR3 DNA reads TGCAGTGCCCTACCACAGGGGATGAACACCGGGGAGCTGTTTTTT.

This chain links TRBV10-3 with TRBJ2-7; 7 positions agree with TRBD1. The CDR3 sequence is 15 residues long. In germline, CDR1 is ENHRY, CDR2 SYGVKD. V lost 4 bases, J lost 0 bases, and 6 bases stayed unmatched. The CDR3 spells CAISVGTDYSYEQYF. The CDR3 nucleotides read TGTGCCATCAGTGTGGGGACAGACTACTCCTACGAGCAGTACTTC.

The chain links TRBV20-1 to TRBJ2-1, with no clear D. V lost 6 bases and J lost 8, with 14 bases in between. The CDR3 sequence is 12 residues long. In germline, CDR1 is DFQATT, CDR2 SNEGSKA (reference sequence). CDR3 region: CSAWGALDEQFF. DNA of the CDR3: TGCAGTGCGTGGGGTGCCCTCGATGAGCAGTTCTTC.

The V gene is TRBV24-1, the J gene TRBJ1-5, with 8 bases identical to TRBD1. Per the germline V gene, CDR1 is KGHDR and CDR2 is SFDVKD. The CDR3 consists of 15 residues. With V trimmed by 2 bases and J by 5 bases, 4 bases remained unmatched. The CDR3 DNA sequence: TGTGCCACCAGTGATTCTACAGGGGGGGATCAGCCCCAGCATTTT. Translated: CATSDSTGGDQPQHF.

Worth noting for this clonotype: Since a much larger clone is just one base distant, this may be a read error. The V gene is TRBV5-4, the J gene TRBJ2-2, with a weak D call TRBD1 (5 bases). The CDR3 contains 15 residues. Trimming left V 4 bases short and J 6 bases short, with 16 bases between. Germline V lookup: CDR1 SGHNT, CDR2 YYREEE (reference sequence). The CDR3 nucleotides read TGTGCCAGCAGCCCTGGACACCGTCCCCCCGGGGAGCTGTTTTTT. Translated, it gives CASSPGHRPPGELFF.

The chain uses TRBV20-1 and TRBJ2-7; 9 positions match TRBD2. The V gene end was trimmed by 3 bases and the J gene end by 5 bases; junction bases not matched to a gene: 2. This CDR3 region has 12 residues. Germline V gene lookup returns CDR1 DFQATT and CDR2 SNEGSKA (reference sequence). CDR3 loop: CSASQREDEQYF. In DNA form, the CDR3 reads TGCAGTGCTAGCCAGCGGGAGGACGAGCAGTACTTC.

This clonotype has just one count. A much larger clone differs from this one at a single base, so this may be a read error. The chain employs TRBV10-2 and TRBJ1-2; D is perhaps TRBD1 (5 bases). The length of the CDR3 is 14 residues. CDR1 and CDR2 from the germline V gene are WSHSY and SAAADI. For the CDR3, the DNA is TGTGCCAGCAGTTCCCGGGGGGGTCGGTATGGCTACACCTTC. This translates into CASSSRGGRYGYTF.

This clonotype was detected ten times or more. The chain is built from TRBV7-2 and TRBJ2-7, with D hard to call. V lost 4 bases and J 6 bases, leaving 19 bases between the germline ends. The CDR3 loop spans 15 amino acids. CDR1 and CDR2 from the germline V gene are SGHTA and FQGNSA. Written as DNA, the CDR3 is TGTGCCAGCAGCTCAACATCCAGTGCCCTTCTCGAGCAGTACTTC. It codes for CASSSTSSALLEQYF. Drawing the rest from reference TRBV7-2 and TRBJ2-7, the complete variable domain is GAGVSQSPSNKVTEKGKDVELRCDPISGHTALYWYRQSLGQGLEFLIYFQGNSAPDKSGLPSDRFSAERTGGSVSTLTIQRTQQEDSAVYLCASSSTSSALLEQYFGPGTRLTVT.

This clonotype was observed many times. This sequence joins TRBV19 and TRBJ2-5; D may correspond to TRBD1 or TRBD2 (6 bases each). V dropped 3 bases and J dropped 4 bases, with 15 bases sitting between them. CDR1 and CDR2 from the germline V gene are LNHDA and SQIVND (reference sequence). The CDR3 runs to 15 residues. The CDR3 sequence is CASSILPGAGETQYF. The CDR3 DNA reads as TGTGCCAGTAGTATCTTGCCGGGGGCGGGAGAGACCCAGTACTTC.

The chain uses TRBV9 and TRBJ2-5, with 7 bases identical to TRBD2. Trimming at V came to 3 bases and at J to 6 bases, leaving 11 bases not matched to a gene. CDR3 length equals 15 residues. Germline V gene sequence: CDR1 SGDLS, CDR2 YYNGEE. In DNA form, the CDR3 reads TGTGCCAGCAGCGCAATGGGGGGGAAGGGAAAGACCCAGTACTTC. The encoded protein is CASSAMGGKGKTQYF.

This clonotype was seen many times. The CDR3 here is CASSFPGLTDTQYF. CDR3 nucleotides: TGTGCCAGCAGTTTCCCGGGACTCACAGATACGCAGTATTTT. The chain couples TRBV12-3 or TRBV12-4 to TRBJ2-3, with D perhaps matching TRBD2 (6 bases). This CDR3 region has 14 residues. Trimming took 3 bases from V and 2 from J, leaving 9 bases between them.

The table lists this clonotype with a count of one. The chain joins TRBV2 to TRBJ2-1; D is possibly TRBD2 (6 bases). Germline V gene data show CDR1 as SNHLY and CDR2 as FYNNEI. Trimming removed 4 bases from V and 5 bases from J, with 15 bases in between. The CDR3 loop spans 15 amino acids. CDR3 sequence (DNA): TGTGCCAGCAGTGGGTTGGTAGCGGCGAACAATGAGCAGTTCTTC. It encodes CASSGLVAANNEQFF.

With regard to this clonotype: This could be a read error, since a much larger clone is one nucleotide away. The chain employs TRBV12-3 or TRBV12-4 and TRBJ1-2; no clear D gene. The CDR3 length is 14 residues. The V end was cut by 2 bases, the J end by 6 bases, with 13 bases between. The CDR3 region has the DNA TGTGCCAGCAGTTTAATGCCAGTTCTCCATGGCTACACCTTC. Amino acids: CASSLMPVLHGYTF.

The chain joins TRBV15 to TRBJ2-2; the match to TRBD1 covers 7 bases. The CDR3 sequence is 15 residues long. Germline loops: CDR1 LNHNV, CDR2 YYDKDF (reference sequence). J gave up 0 bases and V 10 bases, and 8 bases lay outside the gene matches. Written as DNA, the CDR3 is TGTGCCAGCAGTTACGGGACAGCGAACACCGGGGAGCTGTTTTTT. As protein: CASSYGTANTGELFF.

V and J are TRBV15 and TRBJ1-3; D may be TRBD1 (6 bases). V was shortened by 8 bases and J by 0 bases, with 14 bases between the two germline ends. The CDR3 has 15 residues. CDR1 is LNHNV and CDR2 is YYDKDF in the germline V gene (reference sequence). CDR3 sequence reads: CATGGRSHSGNTIYF. The CDR3 region has the DNA TGTGCCACCGGGGGCAGGAGCCACTCTGGAAACACCATATATTTT.

This chain uses TRBV10-2 with TRBJ2-7; D call uncertain. The germline V and J ends were trimmed by 6 bases and 3 bases, with 6 bases remaining between them. The CDR3 is 11 amino acids. CDR1 WSHSY and CDR2 SAAADI come from the germline V gene. CDR3 DNA: TGCGCCAGCAGGAGCCTCTACGAGCAGTACTTC. Protein sequence: CASRSLYEQYF.

The chain is built from TRBV16 and TRBJ2-2; D is possibly TRBD2 (5 bases). The CDR3 extends over 15 amino acids. CDR1 is KGHSY, CDR2 FQNENV, per germline. The V end lost 4 bases, the J end lost 4 bases, and 13 bases lay between the germline ends. The CDR3 is CASSRGSDPTGELFF. CDR3 nucleotide sequence: TGTGCCAGCAGCCGCGGGTCAGACCCCACCGGGGAGCTGTTTTTT.

Note on this clonotype: Being one base from a much bigger clone, this may be a read error. The CDR3: CAISHTPKVLSSYNSPLHF. The CDR3 region has the DNA TGTGCCATCAGTCACACACCTAAAGTGCTGAGCTCCTATAATTCACCCCTCCACTTT. The chain has TRBV10-3 and TRBJ1-6; D remains ambiguous. The CDR3 extends over 19 amino acids. V lost 5 bases, J lost 0 bases, and 20 bases lay in between. Germline CDR1 and CDR2: ENHRY and SYGVKD.

This clonotype was picked up many times. CDR3 protein: CASSFGTKNTEAFF. The DNA for the CDR3 is TGTGCCAGCAGTTTCGGGACAAAGAACACTGAAGCTTTCTTT. The chain has TRBV6-6 and TRBJ1-1; weak D call: TRBD1 (6 bases). V shed 4 bases and J shed 1 base, with 10 bases lying between them. This CDR3 has 14 amino acids. Looked up from germline, CDR1 is MNHNY and CDR2 is SVGAGI (reference sequence).